The 20 T cell receptor beta chains below come from one sample, sequenced in a study of early T cells in non-severe SARS-CoV-2 infection. Each CDR3 protein is one row after TCRdb ran MiXCR on the 5' RACE reads. The sample carries tens of thousands of distinct CDR3 sequences, under 15% recorded once. Sequenced input: whole blood. All receptors come from an adult who was a healthcare worker with PCR-confirmed SARS-CoV-2 infection or an uninfected control (not recorded which).

The rearrangement joins TRBV5-6 to TRBJ2-1, with D unresolved. Germline V gene lookup returns CDR1 SGHDT and CDR2 YYEEEE. The CDR3 covers 11 residues. Trimming removed 2 bases from V and 6 bases from J, with 3 bases in between. CDR3 region: CASSLFNEQFF. CDR3 sequence (DNA): TGTGCCAGCAGCTTATTCAATGAGCAGTTCTTC.

This rearrangement joins TRBV4-3 to TRBJ2-5, with 13 bases aligning to TRBD2. This CDR3 comprises 16 residues. With 8 bases clipped from V and 2 bases from J, the junction kept 8 bases outside the gene matches. Germline V gives CDR1 LGHNA, CDR2 YSLEER. The CDR3 spells CASSSGLAGLQETQYF. The CDR3 DNA follows: TGCGCCAGCTCTTCGGGACTAGCGGGACTTCAAGAGACCCAGTACTTC.

The V call is TRBV12-3 or TRBV12-4, the J call TRBJ2-2; 8 bases map to TRBD1. The junction had 9 bases not matched to a gene; V was cut back by 8 bases and J by 7 bases. The CDR3 is 14 amino acids. The CDR3 DNA reads TGTGCCAGCCGAGGACAGGGCCCGGGCGGGGAGCTGTTTTTT. Protein: CASRGQGPGGELFF.

J is TRBJ2-1 and V is TRBV7-3, with D possibly matching TRBD2 (6 bases). This CDR3 comprises 16 residues. Trimming shortened V by 1 base and J by 5 bases, and 15 bases separated the two germline ends. The germline CDR1 and CDR2 sequences are SGHTA and FQGTGA. This CDR3 is CASSLRGLLSDNEQFF. The CDR3 nucleotides read TGTGCCAGCAGCTTAAGGGGACTCCTATCTGACAATGAGCAGTTCTTC.

Points on this clonotype: The limits of the CDR3 on the DNA are not certain, so only TCRdb's listed CDR3 is given. The CDR3 loop is CASSFLAGTSNYGYTF. The J gene is TRBJ1-2, the V gene TRBV27. CDR1 MNHEY and CDR2 SMNVEV come from the germline V gene (reference sequence). The CDR3 is 16 amino acids long, termini counted.

This clonotype was seen only a few times. This chain joins TRBV2 and TRBJ2-5; 7 bases match TRBD1. The CDR3 contains 13 residues. Germline CDR1 reads SNHLY; CDR2 reads FYNNEI. V lost 6 bases, J lost 3 bases, and 4 bases stayed unmatched. CDR3 residues: CASRAGTEETQYF. In nucleotides, the CDR3 is TGTGCCAGCAGGGCCGGGACAGAAGAGACCCAGTACTTC.

This clonotype has at least ten counts. The chain uses TRBV9 and TRBJ2-1; D is perhaps TRBD2 (5 bases). Deletions cut 9 bases from V and 4 bases from J, with 29 bases between. The CDR3 extends over 18 amino acids. Germline CDR1 SGDLS, CDR2 YYNGEE. CDR3 protein: CANPRGGSATGGYNEQFF. The CDR3 coding sequence is TGTGCCAACCCCAGAGGTGGTAGCGCAACCGGCGGGTACAATGAGCAGTTCTTC.

The J gene is TRBJ2-7, the V gene TRBV5-4; TRBD1 agrees at 8 bases. The CDR3 totals 14 residues. The V and J ends lost 0 bases and 3 bases, in that order; junction bases with no gene match: 2. Germline lookup yields CDR1 SGHNT and CDR2 YYREEE (reference sequence). The CDR3 DNA sequence: TGTGCCAGCAGCTTGGCGACAGGGGACTACGAGCAGTACTTC. Translated, it gives CASSLATGDYEQYF. The entire variable domain, with the rest obtained from reference TRBV5-4 and TRBJ2-7, is as follows: ETGVTQSPTHLIKTRGQQVTLRCSSQSGHNTVSWYQQALGQGPQFIFQYYREEENGRGNFPPRFSGLQFPNYSSELNVNALELDDSALYLCASSLATGDYEQYFGPGTRLTVT.

V and J are TRBV5-1 and TRBJ2-1; no clear D gene. The CDR3 consists of 15 residues. CDR1 SGHRS and CDR2 YFSETQ come from the germline V gene. V lost 0 bases, J lost 2 bases, and 9 bases lay in between. CDR3 sequence (DNA): TGCGCCAGCAGCTTGGTTAGCTATACCTACAATGAGCAGTTCTTC. Encoded protein: CASSLVSYTYNEQFF.

The table lists this clonotype with many counts. The chain joins TRBV27 to TRBJ1-1; maybe TRBD1 (5 bases). Per the germline V gene, CDR1 is MNHEY and CDR2 is SMNVEV (reference sequence). CDR3 length: 15 residues. V dropped 4 bases and J dropped 0 bases, with 12 bases sitting between them. The CDR3 DNA sequence: TGTGCCAGCAGTTCCGCGGGACGGATGAACACTGAAGCTTTCTTT. This encodes CASSSAGRMNTEAFF.

This clonotype has a handful of counts. CDR3 in DNA: TGTGCCAGCAGCTTATTTGCTATCCGCTCTGGGGCCAACGTCCTGACTTTC. Translated: CASSLFAIRSGANVLTF. The chain recombines TRBV7-3 with TRBJ2-6; D unresolved. The germline V and J ends were trimmed by 2 bases and 0 bases, with 11 bases remaining between them. The CDR3 contains 17 residues. Germline V gene sequence: CDR1 SGHTA, CDR2 FQGTGA.

The V and J genes are TRBV14 and TRBJ1-3, with D hard to call. The V end lost 3 bases, the J end lost 1 base, and 7 bases lay between the germline ends. The CDR3 runs 14 residues. The germline CDR1 and CDR2 sequences are SGHDN and FVKESK. CDR3 nucleotide sequence: TGTGCCAGCAGCCACGGAGGATCTGGAAACACCATATATTTT. This codes for CASSHGGSGNTIYF.

This clonotype was counted a few times. This chain uses TRBV7-9 with TRBJ1-2; possible D gene TRBD1, 6 bases. The germline CDR1 and CDR2 sequences are SEHNR and FQNEAQ (reference sequence). The CDR3 loop spans 13 amino acids. With 4 bases removed from V and 8 bases from J, the gap between germline ends came to 14 bases. CDR3 sequence reads: CASSSTGHPGYTF. CDR3 DNA: TGTGCCAGCAGCTCGACGGGACACCCCGGCTACACCTTC.

This clonotype has only a few counts. V is TRBV24-1 and J is TRBJ1-5; a weak D match, TRBD1 (5 bases). CDR1 is KGHDR and CDR2 is SFDVKD in the germline V gene. V lost 2 bases and J lost 6, with 10 bases in between. The CDR3 length is 14 residues. The CDR3 sequence is CATSDSWGRQPQHF. CDR3 coding DNA: TGTGCCACCAGTGATTCTTGGGGCCGTCAGCCCCAGCATTTT.

This clonotype has at least ten counts. The chain links TRBV29-1 to TRBJ1-2; D is unresolved. V dropped 4 bases and J dropped 10 bases, with 16 bases sitting between them. Germline CDR1 SQVTM, CDR2 ANQGSEA. The CDR3 loop spans 12 amino acids. The CDR3 DNA follows: TGCAGCGTTGTTGGCAGTATCGCCTCCTACACCTTC. Translating gives CSVVGSIASYTF.

The table lists this clonotype with a few counts. V is TRBV20-1 and J is TRBJ2-1; 9 nucleotides line up with TRBD2. The CDR3 length is 13 residues. CDR1 is DFQATT, CDR2 SNEGSKA, per germline (reference sequence). Unmatched junction bases numbered 5, after V lost 5 bases and J lost 6 bases. CDR3 in DNA: TGCAGTGCTCCAAGGACTAGCGTCAATGAGCAGTTCTTC. This gives the protein CSAPRTSVNEQFF.

The CDR3 region is CSAQTGTSGSTDTQYF. The CDR3, as DNA: TGCAGTGCCCAGACCGGGACTAGCGGGAGCACAGATACGCAGTATTTT. This rearrangement joins TRBV20-1 to TRBJ2-3, with 12 bases aligning to TRBD2. The CDR3 has 16 amino acids. Trimming took 6 bases from V and 0 from J; bases not matched to a gene: 7. Germline CDR1 is DFQATT and CDR2 is SNEGSKA (reference sequence).

This clonotype was seen a few times. This chain uses TRBV20-1 with TRBJ1-5; D uncertain. Germline V gives CDR1 DFQATT, CDR2 SNEGSKA (reference sequence). CDR3 length equals 14 residues. V lost 3 bases and J 3 bases, leaving 12 bases between the germline ends. The CDR3: CSASWQRDNQPQHF. The CDR3 DNA sequence: TGCAGTGCTAGTTGGCAAAGGGACAATCAGCCCCAGCATTTT.

This clonotype was seen only a few times. This chain uses TRBV7-9 with TRBJ2-3; 9 bases match TRBD2. In germline, CDR1 is SEHNR, CDR2 FQNEAQ (reference sequence). This CDR3 is 17 amino acids long. The ends lost 1 base at V and 1 base at J; junction bases unmatched: 6. The CDR3 loop reads CASSLGASGTGTDTQYF. CDR3 nucleotides: TGTGCCAGCAGCTTAGGGGCTAGCGGGACCGGCACAGATACGCAGTATTTT.

This clonotype has more than one count but fewer than ten. The V call is TRBV20-1, the J call TRBJ1-2, with TRBD1 matching over 10 bases. Per the germline V gene, CDR1 is DFQATT and CDR2 is SNEGSKA (reference sequence). The CDR3 is 13 residues long. J was trimmed by 2 bases and V by 6 bases; bases with no gene match: 3. Written as DNA, the CDR3 is TGCAGTGCGCCGGGACAGGGGAACTATGGCTACACCTTC. Its translation: CSAPGQGNYGYTF.